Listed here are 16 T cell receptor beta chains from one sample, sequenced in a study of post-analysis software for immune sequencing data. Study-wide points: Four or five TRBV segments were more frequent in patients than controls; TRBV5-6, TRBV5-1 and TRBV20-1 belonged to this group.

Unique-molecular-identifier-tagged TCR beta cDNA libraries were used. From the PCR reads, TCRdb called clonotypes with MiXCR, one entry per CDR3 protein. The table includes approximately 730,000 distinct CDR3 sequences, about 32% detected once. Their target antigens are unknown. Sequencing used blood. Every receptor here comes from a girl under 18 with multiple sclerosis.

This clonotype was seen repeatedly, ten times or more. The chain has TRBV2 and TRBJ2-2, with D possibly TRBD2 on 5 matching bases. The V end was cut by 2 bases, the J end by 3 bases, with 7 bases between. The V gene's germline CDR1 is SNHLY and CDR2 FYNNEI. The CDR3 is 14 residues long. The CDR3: CASSELAYTGELFF. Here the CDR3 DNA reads TGTGCCAGCAGTGAACTAGCTTACACCGGGGAGCTGTTTTTT. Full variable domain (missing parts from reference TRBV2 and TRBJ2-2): EPEVTQTPSHQVTQMGQEVILRCVPISNHLYFYWYRQILGQKVEFLVSFYNNEISEKSEIFDDQFSVERPDGSNFTLKIRSTKLEDSAMYFCASSELAYTGELFFGEGSRLTVL.

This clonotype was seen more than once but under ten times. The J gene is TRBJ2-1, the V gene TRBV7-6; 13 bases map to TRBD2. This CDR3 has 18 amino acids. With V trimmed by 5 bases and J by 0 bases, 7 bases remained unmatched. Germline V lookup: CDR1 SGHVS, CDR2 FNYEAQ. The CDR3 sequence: CASSVGTSGKYSYNEQFF. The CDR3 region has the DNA TGTGCCAGCAGCGTCGGGACTAGCGGGAAATACTCCTACAATGAGCAGTTCTTC.

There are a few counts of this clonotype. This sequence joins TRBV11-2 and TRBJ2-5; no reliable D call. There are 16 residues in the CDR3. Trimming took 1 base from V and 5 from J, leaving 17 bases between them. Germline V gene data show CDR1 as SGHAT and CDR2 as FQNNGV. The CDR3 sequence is CASSLGVQVRTETQYF. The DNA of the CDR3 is TGTGCCAGCAGCTTAGGTGTCCAGGTACGGACGGAGACCCAGTACTTC.

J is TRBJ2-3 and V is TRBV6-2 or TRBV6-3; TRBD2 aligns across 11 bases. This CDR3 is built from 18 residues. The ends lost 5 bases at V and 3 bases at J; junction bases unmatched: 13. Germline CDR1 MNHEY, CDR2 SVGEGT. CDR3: CASSPSGTSGYKTDTQYF. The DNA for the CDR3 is TGTGCCAGCAGTCCCTCGGGGACTAGCGGATACAAGACAGATACGCAGTATTTT.

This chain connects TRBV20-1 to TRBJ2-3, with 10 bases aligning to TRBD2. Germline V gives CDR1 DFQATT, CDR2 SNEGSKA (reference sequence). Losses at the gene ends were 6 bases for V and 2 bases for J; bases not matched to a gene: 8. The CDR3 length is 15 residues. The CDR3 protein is CSALIAGGLTDTQYF. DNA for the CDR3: TGCAGTGCCCTAATAGCGGGAGGCCTCACAGATACGCAGTATTTT.

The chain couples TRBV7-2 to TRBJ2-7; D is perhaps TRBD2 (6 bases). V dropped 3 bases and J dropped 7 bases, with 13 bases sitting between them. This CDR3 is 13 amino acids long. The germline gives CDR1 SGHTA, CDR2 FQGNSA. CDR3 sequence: CASSFGPGEEQYF. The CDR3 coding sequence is TGTGCCAGCAGCTTTGGGCCGGGAGAAGAGCAGTACTTC.

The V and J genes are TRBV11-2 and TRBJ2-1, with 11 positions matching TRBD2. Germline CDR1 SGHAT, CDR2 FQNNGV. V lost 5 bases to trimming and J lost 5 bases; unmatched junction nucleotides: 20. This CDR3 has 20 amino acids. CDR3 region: CASSPTRGIISGRADNEQFF. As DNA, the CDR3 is TGTGCCAGCAGCCCCACCCGGGGCATTATTAGCGGGAGGGCAGACAATGAGCAGTTCTTC.

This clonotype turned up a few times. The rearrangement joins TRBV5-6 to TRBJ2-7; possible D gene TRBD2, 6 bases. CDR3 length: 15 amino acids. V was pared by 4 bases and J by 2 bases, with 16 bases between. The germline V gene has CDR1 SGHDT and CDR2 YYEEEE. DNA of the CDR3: TGTGCCAGCAGCCTCCTCGCGGGGAATACCTACGAGCAGTACTTC. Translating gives CASSLLAGNTYEQYF.

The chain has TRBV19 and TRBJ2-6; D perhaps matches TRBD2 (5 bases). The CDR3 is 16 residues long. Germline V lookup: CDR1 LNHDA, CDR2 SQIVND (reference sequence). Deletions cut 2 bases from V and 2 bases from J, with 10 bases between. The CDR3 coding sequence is TGTGCCAGTAGTATAAGGGTCGGGGCTGGGGCCAACGTCCTGACTTTC. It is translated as CASSIRVGAGANVLTF.

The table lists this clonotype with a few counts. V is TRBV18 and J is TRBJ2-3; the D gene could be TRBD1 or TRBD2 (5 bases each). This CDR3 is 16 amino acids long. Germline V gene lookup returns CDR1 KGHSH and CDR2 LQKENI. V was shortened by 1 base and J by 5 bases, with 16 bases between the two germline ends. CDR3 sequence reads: CASSPHQRGMGDTQYF. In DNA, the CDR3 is TGTGCCAGCTCACCACACCAGAGGGGTATGGGAGATACGCAGTATTTT.

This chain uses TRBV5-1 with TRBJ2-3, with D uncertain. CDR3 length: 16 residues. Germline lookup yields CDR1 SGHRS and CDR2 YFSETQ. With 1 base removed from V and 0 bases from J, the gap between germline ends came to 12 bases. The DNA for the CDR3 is TGCGCCAGCAGCTTGATCAGCAGGCCTAGCACAGATACGCAGTATTTT. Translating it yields CASSLISRPSTDTQYF.

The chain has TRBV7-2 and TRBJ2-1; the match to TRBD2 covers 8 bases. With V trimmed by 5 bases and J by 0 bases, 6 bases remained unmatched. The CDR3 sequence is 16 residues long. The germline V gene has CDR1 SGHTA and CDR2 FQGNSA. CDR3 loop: CASSRLTSGSYNEQFF. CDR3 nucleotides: TGTGCCAGCAGCCGACTAACTAGCGGCTCCTACAATGAGCAGTTCTTC.

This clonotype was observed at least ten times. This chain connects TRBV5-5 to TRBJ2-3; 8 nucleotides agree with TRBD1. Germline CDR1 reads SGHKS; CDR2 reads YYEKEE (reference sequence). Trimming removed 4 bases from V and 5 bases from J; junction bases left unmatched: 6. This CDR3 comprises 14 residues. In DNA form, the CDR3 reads TGTGCCAGCAGCGCCGACAGGGGATTAGATACGCAGTATTTT. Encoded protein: CASSADRGLDTQYF.

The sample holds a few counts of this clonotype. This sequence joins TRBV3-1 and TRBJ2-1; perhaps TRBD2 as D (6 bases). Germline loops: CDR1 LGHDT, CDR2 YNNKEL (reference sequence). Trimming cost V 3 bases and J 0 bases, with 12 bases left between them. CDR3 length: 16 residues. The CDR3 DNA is TGTGCCAGCAGCCAGGGTAGCGGAAGCTCCTACAATGAGCAGTTCTTC. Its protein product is CASSQGSGSSYNEQFF.

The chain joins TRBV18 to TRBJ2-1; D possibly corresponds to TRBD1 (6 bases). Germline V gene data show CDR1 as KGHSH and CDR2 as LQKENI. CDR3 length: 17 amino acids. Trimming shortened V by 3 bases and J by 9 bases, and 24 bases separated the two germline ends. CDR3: CASSPYTRGKGGGEQFF. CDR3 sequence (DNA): TGTGCCAGCTCACCTTATACCCGAGGCAAAGGGGGTGGTGAGCAGTTCTTC.

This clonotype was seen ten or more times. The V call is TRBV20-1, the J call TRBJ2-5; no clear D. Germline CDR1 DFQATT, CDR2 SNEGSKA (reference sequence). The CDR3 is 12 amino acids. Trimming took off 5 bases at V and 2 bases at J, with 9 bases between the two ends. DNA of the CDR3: TGCAGTGCTGCCGTTGGGCAAGAGACCCAGTACTTC. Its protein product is CSAAVGQETQYF.